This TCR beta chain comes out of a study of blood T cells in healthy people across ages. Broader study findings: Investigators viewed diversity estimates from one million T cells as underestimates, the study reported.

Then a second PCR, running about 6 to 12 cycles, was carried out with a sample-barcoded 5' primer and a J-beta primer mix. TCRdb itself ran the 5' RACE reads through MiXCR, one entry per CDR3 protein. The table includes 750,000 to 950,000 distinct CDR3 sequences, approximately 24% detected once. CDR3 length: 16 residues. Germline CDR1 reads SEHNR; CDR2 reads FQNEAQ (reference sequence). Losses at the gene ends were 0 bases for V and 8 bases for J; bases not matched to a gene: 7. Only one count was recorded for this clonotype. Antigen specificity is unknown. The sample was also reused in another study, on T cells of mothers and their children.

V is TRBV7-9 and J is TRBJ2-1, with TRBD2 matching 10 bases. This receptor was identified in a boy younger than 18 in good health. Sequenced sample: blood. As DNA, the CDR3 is TGTGCCAGCAGCTTAGCTTCCAGCGGGGGGGTCCATGAGCAGTTCTTC. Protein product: CASSLASSGGVHEQFF.